This T cell receptor (beta chain) originates from a study of blood T cell repertoires in COVID-19. Across the whole study: Material from acute and convalescent COVID-19 was sourced from the United States, Italy and Spain.

Per the study methods: Counts of nucleated cells, estimated from reference gene primer amplification, were obtained. Some clones are missing from TCRdb's copy, which holds only in-frame ones; the method was immunoSEQ multiplex PCR. V, J and clone size derive from that table, while D and trimming were established from the DNA sequence. The table has 6,500 to 9,500 clones, under 85% seen once. The CDR3 contains 15 residues. V was shortened by 3 bases and J by 11 bases, with 17 bases between the two germline ends. Germline-derived CDR1 and CDR2 are LNHDA and SQIVND (reference sequence). The receptor's source is a human donor in a cohort sampled during active COVID-19. Sample: peripheral blood. V usage is TRBV19 and J usage is TRBJ1-6; a weak D match, TRBD1 (5 bases). The CDR3 DNA follows: TGTGCCAGTAGTATCGAGACCCAGGGATTGGCACCCCTCCACTTT. It encodes CASSIETQGLAPLHF.